The 17 T cell receptor beta chains below come from one sample, sequenced in a study of blood T cell repertoires in COVID-19. Clones were read by immunoSEQ multiplex PCR, and TCRdb kept only the in-frame ones, dropping some. The repertoire has over 100,000 clones, over 65% of them found once; the top ten carry about 5%. The sequencing input was peripheral blood. The receptors originated from a woman in her seventies with acute or convalescent COVID-19.

The chain couples TRBV3-1 (or the pseudogene TRBV3-2) to TRBJ1-2, with no clear D. Between the trimmed V and J ends, which lost 4 bases and 0 bases, there was a span of 12 bases. The germline gives CDR1 LGHDT, CDR2 YNNKEL (reference sequence). The CDR3 length is 15 residues. CDR3 protein: CASSRAGATNYGYTF. The CDR3 coding sequence is TGTGCCAGCAGCCGGGCGGGAGCAACTAACTATGGCTACACCTTC.

The chain combines TRBV23-1 with TRBJ2-2, with TRBD1 matching 9 bases. TRBV23-1 is annotated as an ORF whose role is uncertain. This CDR3 region has 17 residues. V was pared by 0 bases and J by 5 bases, with 7 bases of the junction left unmatched. CDR3 amino acids: CASSQSANRGQTGELFF. In DNA form, the CDR3 reads TGCGCCAGCAGTCAATCGGCGAACAGGGGGCAGACCGGGGAGCTGTTTTTT.

The J gene is TRBJ2-3, the V gene TRBV6-6; 10 bases map to TRBD1. The germline gives CDR1 MNHNY, CDR2 SVGAGI (reference sequence). V lost 4 bases and J lost 1; bases outside the gene matches: 5. This CDR3 is 16 amino acids long. CDR3 bases: TGTGCCAGCAGTTGGACAGGGGGAGGGGGCACAGATACGCAGTATTTT. The encoded protein is CASSWTGGGGTDTQYF.

V is TRBV3-1 (or the pseudogene TRBV3-2) and J is TRBJ1-6, with TRBD1 as a possible D gene (5 bases). The length of the CDR3 is 16 residues. Germline V gene sequence: CDR1 LGHDT, CDR2 YNNKEL (reference sequence). The V end lost 0 bases, the J end lost 5 bases, and 11 bases lay between the germline ends. In DNA form, the CDR3 reads TGTGCCAGCAGCCAAGATCGGCGGACACATAATTCACCCCTCCACTTT. It specifies CASSQDRRTHNSPLHF.

This rearrangement joins TRBV6-5 to TRBJ1-3; TRBD1 agrees at 7 bases. CDR3 length: 15 residues. Looked up from germline, CDR1 is MNHEY and CDR2 is SVGAGI. V was clipped by 2 bases and J by 0 bases; unmatched bases: 1. The chain's CDR3 is CASSYTGVSGNTIYF. Written as DNA, the CDR3 is TGTGCCAGCAGTTACACAGGGGTCTCTGGAAACACCATATATTTT.

The V call is TRBV24-1, the J call TRBJ2-1, with TRBD1 matching over 7 bases. CDR1 and CDR2 from the germline V gene are KGHDR and SFDVKD. The CDR3 totals 15 residues. V shed 3 bases, J shed 7 bases, and the junction held 8 bases outside the gene matches. This chain's CDR3 is CATSDGTVWRNEQFF. In nucleotides, the CDR3 is TGTGCCACCAGTGATGGGACAGTCTGGCGGAATGAGCAGTTCTTC.

This rearrangement joins TRBV5-1 to TRBJ2-1; a possible D gene is TRBD2 (7 bases). The germline V gene encodes CDR1 SGHRS and CDR2 YFSETQ. V was trimmed by 7 bases and J by 8 bases, leaving 22 bases between them. The length of the CDR3 is 15 residues. The CDR3 coding sequence is TGCGCCAGCCTGAGTGGCGGGGGCCCTACAGATGAGCAGTTCTTC. Translated, it gives CASLSGGGPTDEQFF.

The V and J genes are TRBV5-6 and TRBJ1-6, with D maybe TRBD1 (6 bases). This CDR3 is 15 amino acids long. Germline CDR1 and CDR2: SGHDT and YYEEEE. Trimming removed 1 base at V and 5 bases at J, with 10 bases between. Here the CDR3 reads CASSLTGTNNSPLHF. CDR3 sequence (DNA): TGTGCCAGCAGCTTGACCGGGACAAATAATTCACCCCTCCACTTT.

Only one count was recorded for this clone. The chain has TRBV6-2 or TRBV6-3 and TRBJ2-7; 7 bases map to TRBD2. Germline V gene data show CDR1 as MNHEY and CDR2 as SVGEGT. CDR3 length: 14 residues. V was clipped by 4 bases and J by 4 bases; unmatched bases: 7. CDR3 in amino acids: CASSSQGGVYEQYF. The CDR3 DNA reads TGTGCCAGCAGTTCCCAGGGAGGGGTTTACGAGCAGTACTTC.

The chain combines TRBV9 with TRBJ1-1, with 9 bases that match TRBD1. CDR3 length: 15 residues. Germline V gene data show CDR1 as SGDLS and CDR2 as YYNGEE. The V and J ends lost 4 bases and 4 bases, in that order; junction bases with no gene match: 8. The CDR3 region is CASSLEGQGGTEAFF. The CDR3 DNA sequence: TGTGCCAGCAGCCTCGAGGGACAGGGTGGCACTGAAGCTTTCTTT.

The J gene is TRBJ1-5, the V gene TRBV16; D remains unclear. This CDR3 is built from 17 residues. V dropped 0 bases and J dropped 6 bases, with 18 bases sitting between them. Looked up from germline, CDR1 is KGHSY and CDR2 is FQNENV. CDR3 region: CASSQSFGVAGIQPQHF. The CDR3 bases are TGTGCCAGCAGCCAATCCTTTGGGGTGGCGGGAATTCAGCCCCAGCATTTT.

About this clone itself: An end of the junction does not agree with germline; a read error may underlie this. The chain employs TRBV18 and TRBJ2-7; 10 bases are a match to TRBD2. CDR3 length: 15 amino acids. Germline loops: CDR1 KGHSH, CDR2 LQKENI. Here the CDR3 DNA reads TGTGCCAGCTCCCCACCTAGCGGGGGAACCTACGAGCAGTACTTC. Its translation: CASSPPSGGTYEQYF. The variable domain in full, with the rest retrieved from reference TRBV18 and TRBJ2-7, is NAGVMQNPRHLVRRRGQEARLRCSPMKGHSHVYWYRQLPEEGLKFMVYLQKENIIDESGMPKERFSAEFPKEGPSILRIQQVVRGDSAAYFCASSPPSGGTYEQYFGPGTRLTVT.

This chain uses TRBV29-1 with TRBJ2-5, with D tentatively TRBD2 (5 bases). Trimming stripped 6 bases from V and 2 bases from J, with 10 bases between. The CDR3 is made up of 12 amino acids. CDR1 and CDR2 from the germline V gene are SQVTM and ANQGSEA. The CDR3 region has the DNA TGCAGCGTCCTGACTACGCAAGAGACCCAGTACTTC. Translation: CSVLTTQETQYF.

The rearrangement uses TRBV7-2 and TRBJ2-2; D is perhaps TRBD2 (6 bases). The CDR3 consists of 16 residues. V lost 8 bases, J lost 3 bases, and 19 bases lay in between. CDR1 is SGHTA and CDR2 is FQGNSA in the germline V gene. CDR3: CASSWTNLRYTGELFF. The CDR3 nucleotides are TGTGCCAGCTCGTGGACTAACCTGAGGTACACCGGGGAGCTGTTTTTT.

The count of this clone is one. The genes are TRBV7-8 and TRBJ1-3; D is ambiguous. Trimming left V 0 bases short and J 0 bases short, with 9 bases between. From germline, CDR1 is SGHVS and CDR2 FQNEAQ. This CDR3 is 16 amino acids long. The CDR3 DNA is TGTGCCAGCAGCTTAGCAGCCTCAACCTCTGGAAACACCATATATTTT. Protein: CASSLAASTSGNTIYF.

V usage is TRBV7-2 and J usage is TRBJ1-5; no clear D. Per germline, CDR1 SGHTA and CDR2 FQGNSA. The CDR3 runs to 15 residues. V lost 1 base to trimming and J lost 4 bases, with 11 bases between them. The CDR3 bases are TGTGCCAGCAGCTTAGAGCTGGGAGAGAATCAGCCCCAGCATTTT. This codes for CASSLELGENQPQHF.

The chain recombines TRBV3-1 (or the pseudogene TRBV3-2) with TRBJ2-3; 13 positions agree with TRBD2. J gave up 3 bases and V 0 bases, and 6 bases lay outside the gene matches. This CDR3 has 18 residues. Germline V gene sequence: CDR1 LGHDT, CDR2 YNNKEL (reference sequence). CDR3 amino acids: CASSQDRGLAGQTDTQYF. In nucleotides, the CDR3 is TGTGCCAGCAGCCAAGATAGGGGACTAGCGGGGCAGACAGATACGCAGTATTTT.